Below, one T cell receptor (beta chain) is given with its context. A single base separates this from a much larger clone, so it may be a read error. This entry comes from a study of T-cell reconstitution after alpha-beta-depleted transplantation in children. The junction had 5 bases not matched to a gene; V was cut back by 2 bases and J by 4 bases. Per the germline V gene, CDR1 is SGHTS and CDR2 is YDEGEE. CDR3 size: 14 residues. Preparation of the TCRbeta library involved a method that used unique molecular identifiers. TCRdb reprocessed the PCR reads with MiXCR, giving one entry per CDR3 protein. The sample contains over 300,000 distinct CDR3 sequences, about a tenth of which appear only once.

This chain links TRBV5-8 with TRBJ1-2; 7 bases map to TRBD1. The sample consisted of PBMCs from the stem cell graft donor, taken from the stem cell graft. The sequence was collected from a human donor who donated a stem cell graft to a child with acute lymphoblastic leukemia. CDR3 nucleotide sequence: TGTGCCAGCAGCTTTGTGCCAGGGGGCTATGGCTACACCTTC. Protein: CASSFVPGGYGYTF.